The 27 T cell receptor beta chains reported below all come from one sample, sequenced in a study of response to subunit inactivated influenza vaccine. Each CDR3 protein gets one entry after TCRdb re-called the RT-PCR reads with MiXCR. The sample consists of about 780,000 distinct CDR3 sequences, about a fifth of them appearing once. The sequencing used PBMCs from blood, collected more than 4 days after vaccination. The origin of the receptors is a man in his fifties or sixties who received an inactivated influenza vaccine.

This clonotype was observed at least ten times. The chain recombines TRBV7-6 with TRBJ2-7; no clear D. Germline CDR1 and CDR2: SGHVS and FNYEAQ. V was trimmed by 6 bases and J by 7 bases, leaving 10 bases between them. The CDR3 has 11 amino acids. Here the CDR3 reads CASSPGEEQYF. DNA for the CDR3: TGTGCCAGCAGTCCCGGAGAAGAGCAGTACTTC.

This chain joins TRBV5-5 and TRBJ2-1, with unresolved D. V was pared by 2 bases and J by 6 bases, with 15 bases between. This CDR3 has 15 residues. Germline CDR1 SGHKS, CDR2 YYEKEE (reference sequence). Here the CDR3 DNA reads TGTGCCAGCAGCTTTGTCTTTTTCGGTTCCAATGAGCAGTTCTTC. It is translated as CASSFVFFGSNEQFF. Looking up the rest from reference TRBV5-5 and TRBJ2-1 gives the full variable domain: DAGVTQSPTHLIKTRGQQVTLRCSPISGHKSVSWYQQVLGQGPQFIFQYYEKEERGRGNFPDRFSARQFPNYSSELNVNALLLGDSALYLCASSFVFFGSNEQFFGPGTRLTVL.

The sample holds a few counts of this clonotype. The V and J genes are TRBV6-2 or TRBV6-3 and TRBJ1-1; maybe TRBD1 (5 bases). The germline V gene has CDR1 MNHEY and CDR2 SVGEGT. Trimming stripped 2 bases from V and 3 bases from J, with 16 bases between. This CDR3 is 16 amino acids long. Here the CDR3 DNA reads TGTGCCAGCAGTTACGAGGCCCCCAAGGGGTACACTGAAGCTTTCTTT. Its protein product is CASSYEAPKGYTEAFF.

This clonotype came up a few times. The chain uses TRBV5-1 and TRBJ2-1; D is ambiguous. This CDR3 has 15 amino acids. V was clipped by 4 bases and J by 5 bases, with 16 bases between them. CDR1 SGHRS and CDR2 YFSETQ come from the germline V gene. The CDR3 DNA reads TGCGCCAGCAGCACGACACCCCTGGGCCACAATGAGCAGTTCTTC. This gives the protein CASSTTPLGHNEQFF. Using reference TRBV5-1 and TRBJ2-1 for the parts outside the CDR3, the full variable domain is KAGVTQTPRYLIKTRGQQVTLSCSPISGHRSVSWYQQTPGQGLQFLFEYFSETQRNKGNFPGRFSGRQFSNSRSEMNVSTLELGDSALYLCASSTTPLGHNEQFFGPGTRLTVL.

This clonotype was detected a few times. The chain employs TRBV20-1 and TRBJ2-3; 8 nucleotides agree with TRBD2. The ends lost 1 base at V and 6 bases at J; junction bases unmatched: 6. This CDR3 is 14 amino acids long. Germline V gene data show CDR1 as DFQATT and CDR2 as SNEGSKA (reference sequence). CDR3 bases: TGCAGTGCTAGAGCGGGGACTAGTATGGATACGCAGTATTTT. Its protein is CSARAGTSMDTQYF.

This clonotype was seen more than once but under ten times. V is TRBV7-2 and J is TRBJ2-1; D is unclear. Trimming removed 1 base from V and 5 bases from J, with 9 bases in between. CDR1 is SGHTA, CDR2 FQGNSA, per germline. This CDR3 comprises 14 residues. CDR3 in DNA: TGTGCCAGCAGCTTAGGGCGGCTTGACAATGAGCAGTTCTTC. This translates into CASSLGRLDNEQFF.

The chain combines TRBV24-1 with TRBJ2-7, with TRBD1 identical over 9 bases. This CDR3 spans 16 amino acids. Germline V gives CDR1 KGHDR, CDR2 SFDVKD. Losses at the gene ends were 0 bases for V and 2 bases for J; bases not matched to a gene: 4. CDR3 bases: TGTGCCACCAGTGATTTGCCGGGACAGGGAACCTACGAGCAGTACTTC. This translates into CATSDLPGQGTYEQYF.

This clonotype has only a few counts. The chain links TRBV29-1 to TRBJ2-7, with 11 bases matching TRBD2. The CDR3 loop spans 14 amino acids. Germline lookup yields CDR1 SQVTM and CDR2 ANQGSEA. The junction had 9 bases not matched to a gene; V was cut back by 6 bases and J by 5 bases. This CDR3 reads CSVSPTSGAHEQYF. The CDR3 DNA is TGCAGCGTGTCCCCGACTAGCGGGGCCCACGAGCAGTACTTC.

This clonotype was seen only a few times. The chain uses TRBV2 and TRBJ2-7, with 8 bases that match TRBD1. The V and J ends lost 2 bases and 2 bases, in that order; junction bases with no gene match: 11. The CDR3 is 17 residues long. The V gene's germline CDR1 is SNHLY and CDR2 FYNNEI. This chain's CDR3 is CASSEPISSDRAYEQYF. CDR3 nucleotides: TGTGCCAGCAGTGAACCTATTTCTTCGGACAGGGCCTACGAGCAGTACTTC. Filled out from reference TRBV2 and TRBJ2-7, the complete variable domain reads EPEVTQTPSHQVTQMGQEVILRCVPISNHLYFYWYRQILGQKVEFLVSFYNNEISEKSEIFDDQFSVERPDGSNFTLKIRSTKLEDSAMYFCASSEPISSDRAYEQYFGPGTRLTVT.

The genes are TRBV7-2 and TRBJ2-1; D is perhaps TRBD1 or TRBD2 (5 bases each). Trimming pared 2 bases from V and 0 bases from J, leaving 14 bases between. Germline V CDR1 and CDR2: SGHTA, FQGNSA. The CDR3 has 17 amino acids. The CDR3 sequence is CASSLLTGLSSYNEQFF. CDR3 in DNA: TGTGCCAGCAGCTTACTCACGGGGCTGAGCTCCTACAATGAGCAGTTCTTC.

This clonotype was detected only a few times. V usage is TRBV15 and J usage is TRBJ2-7; D unresolved. In germline, CDR1 is LNHNV, CDR2 YYDKDF (reference sequence). The CDR3 length is 15 residues. The germline V and J ends were trimmed by 0 bases and 2 bases, with 11 bases remaining between them. CDR3 residues: CATSREAPSAYEQYF. Written as DNA, the CDR3 is TGTGCCACCAGCAGAGAAGCCCCCAGCGCCTACGAGCAGTACTTC. The full variable domain, its missing parts supplied by reference TRBV15 and TRBJ2-7, is DAMVIQNPRYQVTQFGKPVTLSCSQTLNHNVMYWYQQKSSQAPKLLFHYYDKDFNNEADTPDNFQSRRPNTSFCFLDIRSPGLGDTAMYLCATSREAPSAYEQYFGPGTRLTVT.

The rearrangement joins TRBV7-2 to TRBJ2-1; the D is unclear. V lost 1 base to trimming and J lost 6 bases, with 13 bases between them. Looked up from germline, CDR1 is SGHTA and CDR2 is FQGNSA. The CDR3 is 15 residues long. In nucleotides, the CDR3 is TGTGCCAGCAGCTTAGTTCTAGGTAATAGCAATGAGCAGTTCTTC. As protein: CASSLVLGNSNEQFF.

The chain links TRBV11-1 to TRBJ2-3; D perhaps matches TRBD1 (7 bases). CDR1 is SGHAT, CDR2 FQDESV, per germline (reference sequence). Trimming left V 6 bases short and J 1 base short, with 17 bases between. This CDR3 comprises 16 residues. The CDR3 is CASRLRGPGGTDTQYF. The CDR3 bases are TGTGCCAGCAGGTTGAGGGGGCCGGGGGGCACAGATACGCAGTATTTT.

In this sample, this clonotype turned up many times. The chain employs TRBV6-2 or TRBV6-3 and TRBJ1-2, with D maybe TRBD1 (6 bases). Trimming shortened V by 7 bases and J by 3 bases, and 21 bases separated the two germline ends. CDR1 and CDR2 (germline): MNHEY, SVGEGT. The CDR3 has 16 residues. CDR3 DNA sequence: TGTGCCAGCACCTACACCGGACAGAGTTGGGACTATGGCTACACCTTC. The encoded protein is CASTYTGQSWDYGYTF.

This rearrangement joins TRBV6-1 to TRBJ2-7; D not resolved. The CDR3 covers 11 residues. Germline CDR1 and CDR2: MNHNS and SASEGT. The CDR3 is CAVSDLYEQYF. Here the CDR3 DNA reads TGTGCTGTCAGCGATCTATACGAGCAGTACTTC.

The gene calls are TRBV28 and TRBJ2-7, with TRBD1 identical over 7 bases. With 4 bases clipped from V and 6 bases from J, the junction kept 9 bases outside the gene matches. Germline CDR1 MDHEN, CDR2 SYDVKM. The CDR3 extends over 14 amino acids. For the CDR3, the DNA is TGTGCCAGCAGTTCCCCCGGGACAGTTTTCGAGCAGTACTTC. Its protein product is CASSSPGTVFEQYF.

This clonotype was observed many times. The V and J genes are TRBV28 and TRBJ2-7, with 9 bases aligning to TRBD1. This CDR3 has 14 amino acids. Germline V CDR1 and CDR2: MDHEN, SYDVKM. V trimming: 6 bases; J trimming: 3 bases; junction bases outside the gene matches: 6. CDR3 nucleotide sequence: TGTGCCAGCAGACCCACGGGACAGGGCTACGAGCAGTACTTC. Translating gives CASRPTGQGYEQYF. The variable domain in full, completed from reference TRBV28 and TRBJ2-7, reads DVKVTQSSRYLVKRTGEKVFLECVQDMDHENMFWYRQDPGLGLRLIYFSYDVKMKEKGDIPEGYSVSREKKERFSLILESASTNQTSMYLCASRPTGQGYEQYFGPGTRLTVT.

The chain carries TRBV28 and TRBJ2-7; 11 nucleotides align to TRBD2. The CDR3 loop spans 14 amino acids. CDR1 MDHEN and CDR2 SYDVKM come from the germline V gene. With V trimmed by 6 bases and J by 4 bases, 5 bases remained unmatched. The CDR3 region is CASRLSGGGYEQYF. The CDR3 DNA reads TGTGCCAGCAGACTTAGCGGGGGGGGTTACGAGCAGTACTTC. The complete variable domain, with remaining parts taken from reference TRBV28 and TRBJ2-7, reads DVKVTQSSRYLVKRTGEKVFLECVQDMDHENMFWYRQDPGLGLRLIYFSYDVKMKEKGDIPEGYSVSREKKERFSLILESASTNQTSMYLCASRLSGGGYEQYFGPGTRLTVT.

The genes are TRBV20-1 and TRBJ2-2, with 7 bases fitting TRBD1. V was clipped by 3 bases and J by 5 bases; unmatched bases: 9. The CDR3 is 15 residues long. CDR1 is DFQATT and CDR2 is SNEGSKA in the germline V gene (reference sequence). The DNA of the CDR3 is TGCAGTGCTAGGGTAACAGGGGTAAAAACCGGGGAGCTGTTTTTT. Translated, it gives CSARVTGVKTGELFF.

The rearrangement joins TRBV7-2 to TRBJ1-4; 9 positions agree with TRBD1. This CDR3 is 17 amino acids long. V lost 3 bases to trimming and J lost 11 bases; unmatched junction nucleotides: 16. The germline V gene encodes CDR1 SGHTA and CDR2 FQGNSA. CDR3 sequence: CASSFSGTGPLYGKLFF. The CDR3 coding sequence is TGTGCCAGCAGCTTTTCCGGGACAGGGCCCCTTTATGGGAAACTGTTTTTT.

This clonotype was picked up a small number of times. V is TRBV29-1 and J is TRBJ2-7, with D hard to call. V dropped 0 bases and J dropped 1 base, with 7 bases sitting between them. The CDR3 consists of 13 residues. The germline gives CDR1 SQVTM, CDR2 ANQGSEA. The CDR3 nucleotides read TGCAGCGTTGAAGATCGGGTATCCTACGAGCAGTACTTC. Protein sequence: CSVEDRVSYEQYF.

This clonotype was seen more than once but under ten times. The chain is built from TRBV6-5 and TRBJ2-1, with 9 bases identical to TRBD1. This CDR3 is 16 amino acids long. The germline gives CDR1 MNHEY, CDR2 SVGAGI. V was pared by 0 bases and J by 7 bases, with 7 bases of the junction left unmatched. For the CDR3, the DNA is TGTGCCAGCAGTTACTCTCCGGGACAGGGTATTAATGAGCAGTTCTTC. As protein: CASSYSPGQGINEQFF.

This clonotype showed up just a few times. V usage is TRBV10-2 and J usage is TRBJ2-3; 9 bases map to TRBD2. V was clipped by 3 bases and J by 7 bases; unmatched bases: 8. This CDR3 region has 15 residues. Germline CDR1 and CDR2: WSHSY and SAAADI. CDR3 DNA: TGCGCCAGCAGTGAATGGGCGGGGGGGCCATATACGCAGTATTTT. Its protein product is CASSEWAGGPYTQYF.

This clonotype has at least ten counts. The chain combines TRBV12-3 or TRBV12-4 with TRBJ1-6, with 10 bases lining up with TRBD1. With V trimmed by 5 bases and J by 6 bases, 1 base remained unmatched. The CDR3 has 14 amino acids. The CDR3 sequence: CASSRTGGNSPLHF. The CDR3 nucleotides are TGTGCCAGCAGTCGGACAGGGGGTAATTCACCCCTCCACTTT.

This clonotype has more than one count but fewer than ten. The chain is built from TRBV19 and TRBJ2-7; D perhaps matches TRBD2 (6 bases). There are 15 residues in the CDR3. V was clipped by 7 bases and J by 0 bases, with 16 bases between them. In germline, CDR1 is LNHDA, CDR2 SQIVND (reference sequence). CDR3 sequence: CASKSRGSRSYEQYF. DNA for the CDR3: TGTGCCAGTAAATCGCGGGGTTCGCGCTCCTACGAGCAGTACTTC.

The table lists this clonotype with a few counts. At one of its ends the junction is not consistent with the germline gene, which may arise from a read error. This chain links TRBV7-7 with TRBJ2-3; D may be TRBD1 (6 bases). CDR3 length: 17 amino acids. Germline CDR1 reads SSHAT; CDR2 reads FNYEAQ (reference sequence). CDR3 sequence reads: CASSLRPGQLGTDTQYF. The DNA for the CDR3 is TGTGCTAGCAGCTTAAGACCGGGACAACTTGGCACAGATACGCAGTATTTT.

This clonotype has a count of ten or more. The J gene is TRBJ2-3, the V gene TRBV12-3 or TRBV12-4; unclear D gene. The V end lost 6 bases, the J end lost 2 bases, and 9 bases lay between the germline ends. The CDR3 sequence is 13 residues long. The DNA for the CDR3 is TGTGCCAGCAGCGGCACTTACACAGATACGCAGTATTTT. It specifies CASSGTYTDTQYF.